One sample yielded the 9 T cell receptor beta chains listed below, sequenced in a study of cytomegalovirus exposure and HLA in healthy donors. Both 60 Vbeta primers and 13 Jbeta primers went into the PCR. Produced via immunoSEQ multiplex PCR; TCRdb's table is partial and in-frame only. The sample contains a few hundred thousand clones, about nine tenths of which appear only once. Sequenced sample: PBMCs. These TCRs come from a girl aged 2 to 10 in good health and CMV-seronegative.

This chain links TRBV6-6 with TRBJ2-7, with 10 bases lining up with TRBD2. The CDR3 has 15 residues. Trimming at V came to 5 bases and at J to 2 bases, leaving 6 bases not matched to a gene. The germline V gene has CDR1 MNHNY and CDR2 SVGAGI (reference sequence). The CDR3 nucleotides read TGTGCCAGCAGTATTGGACTAGCGGAGGCCTACGAGCAGTACTTC. Protein: CASSIGLAEAYEQYF.

The chain is built from TRBV28 and TRBJ1-3, with D possibly being TRBD1 (6 bases). The CDR3 extends over 14 amino acids. The V gene lost 7 bases and the J gene lost 0 bases, with 10 bases spanning the gap. CDR1 is MDHEN and CDR2 is SYDVKM in the germline V gene. CDR3 bases: TGTGCCAGCACCTCGGACAGCTCTGGAAACACCATATATTTT. It is translated as CASTSDSSGNTIYF.

The rearrangement uses TRBV6-6 and TRBJ2-7; D ambiguous. Germline V gene lookup returns CDR1 MNHNY and CDR2 SVGAGI (reference sequence). This CDR3 is built from 12 residues. With 1 base removed from V and 4 bases from J, the gap between germline ends came to 5 bases. CDR3 residues: CASSYLAYEQYF. Written as DNA, the CDR3 is TGTGCCAGCAGTTACTTAGCATACGAGCAGTACTTC.

CDR3: CASSLWPGSGANVLTF. The CDR3 DNA reads TGTGCCAGCAGCCTGTGGCCAGGCTCTGGGGCCAACGTCCTGACTTTC. The V call is TRBV7-6, the J call TRBJ2-6; the D is unclear. V lost 5 bases, J lost 0 bases, and 11 bases lay in between. The CDR3 consists of 16 residues. CDR1 is SGHVS and CDR2 is FNYEAQ in the germline V gene.

The chain is built from TRBV6-1 and TRBJ2-1; TRBD2 might be the D (5 bases). Trimming pared 8 bases from V and 3 bases from J, leaving 14 bases between. Germline V gene lookup returns CDR1 MNHNS and CDR2 SASEGT. This CDR3 region has 14 residues. The chain's CDR3 is CASLRAGVYNEQFF. The CDR3 DNA reads TGTGCCAGCCTGAGGGCAGGCGTCTACAATGAGCAGTTCTTC.

This rearrangement joins TRBV29-1 to TRBJ2-1, with 7 positions matching TRBD1. V dropped 4 bases and J dropped 0; count of bases not matched to a gene: 3. The CDR3 is 14 residues long. Per the germline V gene, CDR1 is SQVTM and CDR2 is ANQGSEA. CDR3 residues: CSVAGQSSYNEQFF. DNA of the CDR3: TGCAGCGTTGCGGGACAGAGCTCCTACAATGAGCAGTTCTTC.

This clone appeared a single time. This chain links TRBV13 with TRBJ2-3; D may be TRBD1 (6 bases). V lost 5 bases, J lost 0 bases, and 18 bases lay in between. The germline gives CDR1 PRHDT, CDR2 FYEKMQ (reference sequence). The CDR3 covers 17 residues. CDR3: CASSLKRTALSTDTQYF. CDR3 sequence (DNA): TGTGCCAGCAGCCTCAAGAGGACAGCACTGAGCACAGATACGCAGTATTTT. The whole variable domain, remainder taken from reference TRBV13 and TRBJ2-3, is AAGVIQSPRHLIKEKRETATLKCYPIPRHDTVYWYQQGPGQDPQFLISFYEKMQSDKGSIPDRFSAQQFSDYHSELNMSSLELGDSALYFCASSLKRTALSTDTQYFGPGTRLTVL.

The chain uses TRBV4-1 and TRBJ2-7; 12 bases match TRBD2. The CDR3 sequence is 19 residues long. Germline V gives CDR1 MGHRA, CDR2 YSYEKL. The V gene end was trimmed by 0 bases and the J gene end by 0 bases; junction bases not matched to a gene: 9. Here the CDR3 DNA reads TGCGCCAGCAGCCAAGATCCCCCGCTAGCGGGGGGGCCCTCCTACGAGCAGTACTTC. Its translation: CASSQDPPLAGGPSYEQYF.

The sample holds one count of this clone. CDR3 residues: CASSQARDRLISSGNTIYF. CDR3 nucleotide sequence: TGCGCCAGCAGCCAGGCGCGGGACAGGCTTATTTCGTCTGGAAACACCATATATTTT. The chain uses TRBV4-1 and TRBJ1-3, with 8 bases fitting TRBD1. The CDR3 is 19 residues long. CDR1 is MGHRA, CDR2 YSYEKL, per germline. Germline trimming cut 3 bases from V and 1 base from J; bases unmatched to any gene: 14.